This note documents a single TCR beta chain sequence. No cognate antigen has been identified for it. Within one base of it there is no much larger clone, and no base qualities were kept. Receptor libraries were prepared by the immunoSEQ multiplex PCR assay. For the multiplex PCR, a mixture combining 60 forward primers for TCR Vbeta segments and 13 reverse primers for TCR Jbeta segments was used. The CDR3 region of rearranged TCR beta genes was amplified from genomic DNA by a multiplex PCR assay. On the Illumina HiSeq System, the amplified TCR beta libraries were sequenced as 87-base-pair reads. The authors' analysis ran thus. A later analysis counted 75 million to 100 million unique TCR beta chains across the 690 or so repertoires, and roughly 9.9 million of these chains were shared by at least two donors. Raw reads were error-corrected and collapsed into unique sequences by a nearest-neighbor algorithm in which closely related sequences were merged to remove PCR and sequencing errors. CDR3 sequences were aligned to IMGT reference sequences to assign V, D and J gene segments. For a sequence to be retained, at least a six-nucleotide match to both a V gene segment and a J gene segment was required. Rearrangements were called productive when the CDR3 lacked stop codons and stayed in frame with V and J; all others were non-productive. Following IMGT convention, CDR3 was defined as the stretch from the second conserved V-encoded cysteine to the conserved J-encoded phenylalanine. The earlier analysis of fewer than 700 of the donors excluded sequences that lacked an unambiguous match to a single V gene segment. An earlier analysis of 500 to 600 of the donors classified V segments as functional when productive rearrangements were above 56.7% and as segregating when the standard deviation between donors was above 5%. A statistical classification framework was developed to diagnose cytomegalovirus status using the catalog of TCR beta chain sequences. In a later analysis, V and J genes were assigned by comparing TCR nucleotide sequences against IMGT/GENE-DB human TR gene sequences. A later analysis assigned CDR3 sequences and most-parsimonious VDJ recombination scenarios with the TCRdist pipeline. A later analysis defined each TCR beta chain by its CDR3 amino acid sequence plus V-gene family, and excluded reads lacking a unique V-gene family. As a way to deal with suspected cross-contamination and a sequencing artifact, a later analysis dropped under 600 nucleotide sequences that were highly shared and had low generation probability. For each public chain, a later analysis derived a clonal expansion index from normalized ranks of inferred template counts within each repertoire. In a later analysis, generation probabilities were computed with a VDJ recombination model fitted to out-of-frame rearrangements, and the resulting probabilities were checked against IGoR. In a later analysis, hypergeometric tests were used to score TCR-TCR, TCR-HLA and TCR-CMV co-occurrence, with a repertoire-size bias correction applied to TCR pairs. False discovery rates were estimated in a later analysis by permuting HLA or CMV assignments 20 times. In a later analysis, co-occurring TCRs were grouped with DBSCAN, and TCRdist sequence similarity was added when clustering was performed within HLA-allele-positive subsets. Repertoires with fewer than 30,000 or more than 120,000 public chains, plus five repertoires with anomalous nucleotide sharing, were excluded from co-occurrence clustering. The source is immuneACCESS, and TCRdb retained only in-frame sequences with V and J called. Part of the clones is not carried over; for the studies checked, unresolved V genes explain less than half of this, and the remainder is unexplained. V, J and clone size are taken as reported in that table, and D and trimming were inferred from the DNA itself. This sample is represented by just over 150,000 clones; approximately 82% of them were singletons. The ten largest clones capture more than 6.5% of the sample.

In total, roughly 670 healthy bone marrow donors made up the cohort. At the time of sampling, all cohort members were nominally healthy, though unrecorded immune exposures were likely present. The donor was CMV seropositive and belonged to the group of 250 to 300 seropositive cohort members. A peripheral blood sample was provided by each donor, and peripheral blood mononuclear cells were used for TCR beta sequencing. Genomic DNA extraction from the blood cell samples was performed with the Qiagen DNeasy Blood Extraction Kit. This sample is drawn from a study of cytomegalovirus exposure and HLA in healthy donors (dated by TCRdb to the late 2010s). A note on the overall study: According to an earlier analysis of several hundred of the donors, 200 million or so T cells yielded roughly 100 million unique TCR beta sequences and around 280 Gb of sequence data. Roughly 320 gigabases of sequencing data and about 92 million unique TCR sequences made up an early release that covered 500 to 700 HLA-typed donors. Of the roughly 400 genotyped donors, about 80% fell in the genetic ancestry cluster associated with self-reported Caucasian donors. The study was designed to test whether signatures of past pathogen exposure could be identified by cataloging public T cell receptors. The study used immunosequencing to profile the T cell repertoires of 670 or so subjects and linked those repertoires to cytomegalovirus serostatus. In addition to the first cohort of 666 subjects, a separate validation cohort of over 90 different subjects was used. High-throughput TCR immunosequencing, statistical association of individual TCRs with disease status, and machine learning were combined to predict cytomegalovirus infection status. A later analysis re-examined previously published TCR beta repertoires from more than 600 donors and added high-resolution HLA genotyping to investigate patterns of TCR occurrence. Rather than drawing on any new phenotypic data, the later analysis identified candidate immune exposures from TCR beta sequences and the way those sequences occurred across donors. An earlier analysis of 450 to 750 of the donors used high-throughput TCR beta sequencing to judge whether each TCR beta V gene segment behaved as functional or pseudogenic. Alongside the repertoire data, information on donor age, sex, ethnicity and CMV serostatus was compiled. A later genetic analysis used genome-wide SNP genotypes for about three fifths of the 666 donors, treating that subset as a discovery cohort. Every discovery cohort repertoire had been produced on one sequencing platform. HLA typing covered class I and class II loci at four-digit resolution. The number of typed donors differed by locus: about 620-640 for A, B, C, DRB1 and DQB1; roughly 510 for DQA1; fewer than 610 for DPA1; and about 450 for DPB1. Four or five DR-DQ haplotypes were treated as single units for association and clustering because of strong linkage in the cohort. On average, over 200,000 unique TCR beta nucleotide sequences were sequenced per donor among 398 genotyped donors of the cohort, with about 17% of those sequences being non-productive. Overall results and qualifications from the work: In this cohort, only TCR beta chains were sequenced, and detectable features were limited by the absence of alpha or paired-chain data. In vitro tests confirmed that a few of the cytomegalovirus-associated TCR beta chains recognize cytomegalovirus antigens. Some IMGT-functional V segments, including TRBV6-2 and TRBV6-3, could not be distinguished by the 87-base-pair reads and were therefore excluded. Roughly 15 rarely observed V segments, including chromosome 9 orphons, were excluded from the earlier analysis of a few hundred of the donors because counts were too low. A later analysis associated about 17,000 TCR beta sequences with specific HLA alleles at a false discovery rate of 0.05. In a later analysis, HLA-associated TCR beta chains were found to be more clonally expanded and to have lower generation probabilities than equally common non-associated chains. According to a later genetic analysis, donors in an Asian-associated ancestry cluster had fewer N-insertions in productive TCRs than the approximately 630-donor mean. It was suggested by the authors that the approach could potentially be generalized to other disease states and immunological phenotypes. The study gave a list of about 160 TCR beta chains associated with cytomegalovirus. The classifier was reported to diagnose cytomegalovirus status with high specificity and sensitivity in both the original and validation cohorts. In a later analysis, several top co-occurrence clusters were reported to appear linked to parvovirus B19, influenza, CMV and Epstein-Barr virus. Because HLA typing was missing for some donors at each locus, association tests included only the typed subset. Correlated functional status among segregating V segments might reflect linkage disequilibrium, but an unknown experimental factor could not be ruled out. An association between a missense DCLRE1C variant and V-gene and J-gene trimming of TCR beta chains was found in a later genetic analysis and replicated in an independent cohort. For the cohort, immune exposure information was limited to CMV serostatus. In a later analysis, most CMV-associated TCR beta chains were found to appear HLA-restricted, with HLA associations seemingly driven largely by CMV exposure. While some public TCRs were present in many individuals, most TCR sequences turned up only very rarely across donors. The sequencing pipeline was judged likely to have produced a cluster of highly shared sequence variants as a technical artifact. In a later analysis, the rate of TCR association differed among HLA loci, with DRB1 alleles having the most associated TCRs and HLA-C alleles having the fewest. In an earlier analysis of approximately 600 of the donors, most TCR beta V segments were observed in productive rearrangements about 87% or about 30% of the time, broadly matching IMGT annotations. A further reported finding was that TCR beta sequences accurately predicted the HLA-A and HLA-B alleles for most subjects in the first cohort. The presence/absence analyses assumed that sequencing depth was roughly uniform across donors, and that assumption may not be true. Strong co-occurrence of HLA alleles, especially DR and DQ, made assigning TCR associations to individual alleles difficult.

Relative to germline, V is missing 7 bases and J is missing 6 bases, with 14 bases of the junction outside any gene match. CDR1 and CDR2, looked up from the germline V gene, are SNHLY and FYNNEI. The CDR3 covers 17 residues, taking in both the cysteine and the phenylalanine. Only the CDR3 portion is preserved as DNA: 51 bases, with reading frame beginning at the first base. The sequenced material came from PBMCs. The sequence came from a woman in her fifties or sixties in good health and CMV-seropositive. The chain is made from TRBV2 and TRBJ2-1, with 11 bases aligning to TRBD2. At the DNA level, the sequence is TGTGCCAGCACTCTAAAGGGACTAGCGGAGGATCTCAATGAGCAGTTCTTC. Translated, this gives CASTLKGLAEDLNEQFF.